The source of this T cell receptor (beta chain) is a study of T-cell memory formation after mild COVID-19. Broader study findings: Chiefly within CM and EM were the contracting CD4+ clones; CD8+ ones were within EMRA. Clones contracting across day 15 to 85 had a balanced CD4/CD8 profile; later expanding clones leaned CD4+.

This clonotype was seen at least ten times. The antigen is undetermined. Libraries for TCRalpha and TCRbeta carried sample barcodes and unique molecular identifiers via 5'RACE. TCRdb itself ran the 5' RACE reads through MiXCR, one entry per CDR3 protein. The sample shows roughly 600,000 distinct CDR3 sequences, roughly 18% of them seen only once. V was clipped by 4 bases and J by 3 bases, with 17 bases between them. The CDR3 has 15 residues. CDR1 and CDR2 from the germline V gene are SGDLS and YYNGEE. This clonotype was sampled from an adult woman who had mild COVID-19 (a few samples of this study predate the infection). Cell type and time point are not known. The specimen was PBMCs or a T cell subset sorted from them (not recorded which). The chain uses TRBV9 and TRBJ2-7; D perhaps matches TRBD2 (7 bases). The CDR3 here is CASSRREGGGYEQYF. The CDR3 nucleotides are TGTGCCAGCAGCCGGAGGGAGGGGGGAGGCTACGAGCAGTACTTC.